This entry is about one T cell receptor beta chain. Its target is unknown. The record originates from a study of response to subunit inactivated influenza vaccine. Study-wide results and limits: The authors suggested that few new T cells are recruited per seasonal influenza vaccination.

Germline CDR1 is LNHNV and CDR2 is YYDKDF (reference sequence). V was trimmed by 1 base and J by 5 bases, leaving 2 bases between them. The CDR3 extends over 11 amino acids. A single record per CDR3 protein comes from TCRdb applying MiXCR to the RT-PCR reads. The sample lists approximately 730,000 distinct CDR3 sequences; approximately 15% were seen once. The sequencing here drew on PBMCs from blood, taken 14 days before vaccination. The gene calls are TRBV15 and TRBJ2-5; D call uncertain. The sequence was obtained from a man in his forties or fifties who received an inactivated influenza vaccine. The CDR3: CATSRAETQYF. Here the CDR3 DNA reads TGTGCCACCAGCAGAGCTGAGACCCAGTACTTC.